This TCR beta chain was documented in a study of OX40 agonist ivuxolimab in advanced cancers. Whole-study context: Ivuxolimab, which patients received intravenously every 2 weeks, was dosed at 0.01 to 10 mg/kg.

V lost 1 base and J lost 2, with 12 bases in between. Per the germline V gene, CDR1 is PRHDT and CDR2 is FYEKMQ (reference sequence). The CDR3 consists of 16 residues. Blood sampling was done at baseline, cycle 4 day 1, and cycle 7 day 1. Broader study findings: In the 0.1-3.0 mg/kg groups, partial responders showed among the lowest expansion. The mean number of expanded clones was higher in CD8+ T cells than in CD4+.

This clone was seen a single time. Its specificity is not known. The table came from immunoSEQ multiplex PCR; TCRdb's copy has only in-frame clones and leaves some out. In the table there are some 41,000 clones, 85% to 90% of which are singletons. The chain carries TRBV13 and TRBJ1-3, with unresolved D. The clonotype was recovered from an adult with an advanced solid tumor such as melanoma, head and neck, liver or kidney cancer. The sequenced sample was CD4+ or CD8+ T cells sorted from blood, obtained in a trial of the OX40 agonist ivuxolimab. The CDR3 sequence is CASSLEGRVTGNTIYF. The CDR3 nucleotides are TGTGCCAGCAGCTTAGAGGGCAGAGTGACTGGAAACACCATATATTTT.